This T cell receptor (beta chain) is from a study of blood T cell repertoires in COVID-19. Study-wide background: Sites in the United States, Italy and Spain provided acute and convalescent COVID-19 samples.

Participant-given clinical history determined each cohort assignment. Authors' methods: Researchers report that nucleated cell counts were estimated from reference gene primer amplification. TCRdb's copy holds only in-frame clones and misses some; the assay was immunoSEQ multiplex PCR. The DNA gave D and trimming, while V, J and clone size come from that table. Among approximately 180,000 clones listed, 80% to 90% were seen once. This CDR3 is 15 amino acids long. V lost 6 bases and J 5 bases, leaving 19 bases between the germline ends. Germline V gives CDR1 KGHSH, CDR2 LQKENI. The J gene is TRBJ1-1, the V gene TRBV18; possible D gene TRBD1, 6 bases. This TCR came from a woman in her 40s with acute COVID-19. The sample comprised PBMCs or T cells enriched from blood (not recorded which). The CDR3 sequence is CASSIQGGGVTEAFF. CDR3 bases: TGTGCCAGCTCTATACAGGGAGGGGGGGTTACTGAAGCTTTCTTT.